The 25 T cell receptor beta chains below all came from one sample that was sequenced in a study of blood T cell repertoires in COVID-19. Profiling relied on immunoSEQ multiplex PCR, and the TCRdb table lists in-frame clones only, not all of them. The table records under 250,000 clones, roughly 84% of them present only once. Sequencing was performed on peripheral blood. These receptors were taken from a man aged 50-60 years with COVID-19, enrolled during active disease.

This chain connects TRBV9 to TRBJ2-2; D uncertain. Germline CDR1 is SGDLS and CDR2 is YYNGEE. V was shortened by 3 bases and J by 7 bases, with 19 bases between the two germline ends. The CDR3 runs to 16 residues. The DNA for the CDR3 is TGTGCCAGCAGCGAACCCAGGAATCAAAAAAGCGGGGAGCTGTTTTTT. It translates to CASSEPRNQKSGELFF.

This clone has only a few counts. V is TRBV19 and J is TRBJ1-5; 9 bases are shared with TRBD1. Trimming cost V 4 bases and J 8 bases; bases outside gene matches: 9. From germline, CDR1 is LNHDA and CDR2 SQIVND (reference sequence). This CDR3 has 15 residues. Here the CDR3 DNA reads TGTGCCAGTAGTACCCACCGGGACAGGGCAAAGCCCCAGCATTTT. Amino acid sequence: CASSTHRDRAKPQHF.

The chain joins TRBV29-1 to TRBJ2-5; the D is unclear. V was clipped by 6 bases and J by 7 bases, with 15 bases between them. The CDR3 loop spans 12 amino acids. Germline lookup yields CDR1 SQVTM and CDR2 ANQGSEA. The CDR3 nucleotides are TGCAGCGTCGGCCCGGGTGGTGGGACCCAGTACTTC. It yields the protein CSVGPGGGTQYF.

The rearrangement uses TRBV19 and TRBJ1-5; D ambiguous. The CDR3 loop spans 17 amino acids. Trimming stripped 6 bases from V and 2 bases from J, with 20 bases between. Germline values: CDR1 LNHDA, CDR2 SQIVND (reference sequence). CDR3 amino acids: CASRMIGGARGNQPQHF. The CDR3 DNA reads as TGTGCCAGTAGGATGATTGGCGGAGCCCGGGGCAATCAGCCCCAGCATTTT.

The genes are TRBV6-5 and TRBJ2-3; 11 bases map to TRBD2. The V gene end was trimmed by 9 bases and the J gene end by 6 bases; junction bases not matched to a gene: 11. The germline V gene has CDR1 MNHEY and CDR2 SVGAGI. This CDR3 contains 15 residues. The CDR3 nucleotides read TGTGCCAGTGGACAGACTAGCGGGGAGTGGGATACGCAGTATTTT. It yields the protein CASGQTSGEWDTQYF.

The rearrangement links TRBV19 to TRBJ1-5; D possibly corresponds to TRBD1 (5 bases). Per the germline V gene, CDR1 is LNHDA and CDR2 is SQIVND (reference sequence). This CDR3 is 13 amino acids long. Trimming removed 5 bases at V and 5 bases at J, with 10 bases between. CDR3 loop: CASSQAGHQPQHF. The DNA for the CDR3 is TGTGCCAGTAGTCAGGCAGGGCATCAGCCCCAGCATTTT.

In nucleotides, the CDR3 is TGTGCCAGTATTGCCTCCCCCGGGGGGCCTGGAAACACCATATATTTT. Encoded protein: CASIASPGGPGNTIYF. The chain couples TRBV19 to TRBJ1-3, with D tentatively TRBD1 (6 bases). CDR1 and CDR2 from the germline V gene are LNHDA and SQIVND (reference sequence). Trimming pared 7 bases from V and 2 bases from J, leaving 18 bases between. The CDR3 contains 16 residues.

The chain has TRBV7-2 and TRBJ1-3, with 8 bases aligning to TRBD1. Germline V gives CDR1 SGHTA, CDR2 FQGNSA. Unmatched junction bases numbered 6, after V lost 5 bases and J lost 0 bases. This CDR3 comprises 16 residues. In DNA, the CDR3 is TGTGCCAGCAGCCCACGGGGACAGGTCTCTGGAAACACCATATATTTT. Amino acids: CASSPRGQVSGNTIYF.

The rearrangement joins TRBV12-3 or TRBV12-4 to TRBJ2-1; the match to TRBD1 covers 7 bases. Trimming removed 5 bases from V and 7 bases from J; junction bases left unmatched: 5. The CDR3 spans 13 residues. CDR3 amino acids: CASSAIRGNEQFF. The CDR3 region has the DNA TGTGCCAGCAGTGCCATCAGGGGGAATGAGCAGTTCTTC.

The chain is built from TRBV19 and TRBJ1-5; 12 positions match TRBD1. This CDR3 has 16 amino acids. The trim removed 5 bases at V and 6 bases at J, leaving 8 bases unmatched. Per germline, CDR1 LNHDA and CDR2 SQIVND (reference sequence). This chain's CDR3 is CASSPRDRGRGQPQHF. The DNA for the CDR3 is TGTGCCAGTAGTCCTCGGGACAGGGGGCGAGGTCAGCCCCAGCATTTT.

The chain is built from TRBV24-1 and TRBJ2-1; TRBD1 matches at 9 bases. This CDR3 comprises 16 residues. V was pared by 4 bases and J by 6 bases, with 9 bases of the junction left unmatched. CDR1 is KGHDR and CDR2 is SFDVKD in the germline V gene. Here the CDR3 DNA reads TGTGCCACCAGTGAATCCGGGACAGGGAAACCCAATGAGCAGTTCTTC. Protein product: CATSESGTGKPNEQFF.

This chain links TRBV18 with TRBJ2-7, with a weak D call TRBD1 (6 bases). V was shortened by 4 bases and J by 3 bases, with 13 bases between the two germline ends. The germline V gene has CDR1 KGHSH and CDR2 LQKENI. The CDR3 has 14 amino acids. CDR3 loop: CASSRGMDSYEQYF. CDR3 sequence (DNA): TGTGCCAGCTCACGGGGGATGGACAGCTACGAGCAGTACTTC.

This clone was seen a few times. The chain combines TRBV10-1 with TRBJ1-2; D is undetermined. The CDR3 is 10 residues long. V lost 3 bases, J lost 6 bases, and 2 bases lay in between. Germline lookup yields CDR1 WNHNN and CDR2 SYGVQD (reference sequence). Here the CDR3 reads CASSDNGYTF. The CDR3 nucleotides read TGCGCCAGCAGTGATAATGGCTACACCTTC.

This clone was recorded at least ten times. This chain connects TRBV19 to TRBJ2-1; D is possibly TRBD2 (6 bases). The CDR3 has 15 residues. Germline values: CDR1 LNHDA, CDR2 SQIVND (reference sequence). V lost 3 bases, J lost 9 bases, and 18 bases lay in between. The CDR3 DNA reads as TGTGCCAGTAGTATGACTAGATGGGGAACAGCTGAGCAGTTCTTC. Its protein product is CASSMTRWGTAEQFF.

The chain uses TRBV5-1 and TRBJ2-2; 9 bases are shared with TRBD1. V lost 9 bases to trimming and J lost 4 bases; unmatched junction nucleotides: 10. Germline V gene data show CDR1 as SGHRS and CDR2 as YFSETQ. The CDR3 length is 15 residues. CDR3 coding DNA: TGCGCCACAAACCGGGGGACAGGGAGCACCGGGGAGCTGTTTTTT. Protein sequence: CATNRGTGSTGELFF.

This clone was observed once. The gene calls are TRBV11-2 and TRBJ2-1; 12 nucleotides agree with TRBD2. The CDR3 runs to 17 residues. Germline CDR1 SGHAT, CDR2 FQNNGV. After removal of 5 bases from V and 5 bases from J, the junction contained 10 bases not matched to a gene. CDR3 region: CASSPQGLAGGHNEQFF. Written as DNA, the CDR3 is TGTGCCAGCAGCCCGCAAGGGCTAGCGGGGGGGCACAATGAGCAGTTCTTC.

This chain joins TRBV7-9 and TRBJ1-3; the D gene is possibly TRBD1 (5 bases). Germline-derived CDR1 and CDR2 are SEHNR and FQNEAQ (reference sequence). The CDR3 contains 16 residues. V was trimmed by 1 base and J by 5 bases, leaving 15 bases between them. The CDR3 is CASSLVTAGKRNTIYF. CDR3 nucleotide sequence: TGTGCCAGCAGCTTAGTCACAGCAGGGAAAAGAAACACCATATATTTT.

The rearrangement uses TRBV6-5 and TRBJ1-1; unclear D gene. CDR1 is MNHEY, CDR2 SVGAGI, per germline. V lost 2 bases, J lost 2 bases, and 12 bases lay in between. The CDR3 totals 15 residues. In nucleotides, the CDR3 is TGTGCCAGCAGTTACACGGCGGAACCCAACACTGAAGCTTTCTTT. Translated: CASSYTAEPNTEAFF.

V and J are TRBV7-9 and TRBJ1-5, with unresolved D. V was pared by 1 base and J by 9 bases, with 10 bases between. The CDR3 covers 13 residues. CDR1 SEHNR and CDR2 FQNEAQ come from the germline V gene (reference sequence). CDR3 in DNA: TGTGCCAGCAGCTTAGGCAGCCCGGGGCCCCAGCATTTT. It specifies CASSLGSPGPQHF.

The genes are TRBV2 and TRBJ1-2, with D perhaps matching TRBD1 (6 bases). This CDR3 contains 14 residues. Germline loops: CDR1 SNHLY, CDR2 FYNNEI. V gave up 5 bases and J gave up 0 bases, with 10 bases separating them. CDR3 loop: CASSLGQANYGYTF. The CDR3, as DNA: TGTGCCAGCAGTTTGGGACAAGCTAACTATGGCTACACCTTC.

The V and J genes are TRBV29-1 and TRBJ2-1; possible D gene TRBD1, 6 bases. This CDR3 has 15 amino acids. Germline V lookup: CDR1 SQVTM, CDR2 ANQGSEA. Between the trimmed V and J ends, which lost 5 bases and 0 bases, there was a span of 14 bases. CDR3 bases: TGCAGCGTTTATCAGGGGTCGAGCTCCTACAATGAGCAGTTCTTC. Translating it yields CSVYQGSSSYNEQFF.

The chain is built from TRBV27 and TRBJ2-1, with 8 bases fitting TRBD2. Germline V lookup: CDR1 MNHEY, CDR2 SMNVEV (reference sequence). V dropped 11 bases and J dropped 8; count of bases not matched to a gene: 17. The CDR3 sequence is 15 residues long. The CDR3 nucleotides read TGTGCCGACCCGGCGGGGGGATTGGTAGTCCATGAGCAGTTCTTC. It is translated as CADPAGGLVVHEQFF.

V and J are TRBV2 and TRBJ2-7, with 8 bases fitting TRBD1. Germline V CDR1 and CDR2: SNHLY, FYNNEI. This CDR3 comprises 14 residues. The V segment lost 4 bases and the J segment 4 bases; nucleotides outside the gene matches: 6. The CDR3 DNA reads TGTGCCAGCAGTGGGGGGGACAGGCTGTACGAGCAGTACTTC. The encoded protein is CASSGGDRLYEQYF.

Turning to this clone: Within the sample, other DNA sequences also encode this same CDR3. The chain couples TRBV2 to TRBJ2-7, with 9 bases identical to TRBD2. The CDR3 sequence is 15 residues long. After removal of 2 bases from V and 0 bases from J, the junction contained 2 bases not matched to a gene. Germline CDR1 is SNHLY and CDR2 is FYNNEI. CDR3 in DNA: TGTGCCAGCAGTGAACGACTAGCGGTCTCCTACGAGCAGTACTTC. Translated, it gives CASSERLAVSYEQYF. Full variable domain (missing parts from reference TRBV2 and TRBJ2-7): EPEVTQTPSHQVTQMGQEVILRCVPISNHLYFYWYRQILGQKVEFLVSFYNNEISEKSEIFDDQFSVERPDGSNFTLKIRSTKLEDSAMYFCASSERLAVSYEQYFGPGTRLTVT.

The chain is built from TRBV7-9 and TRBJ2-7; D is possibly TRBD1 (6 bases). In germline, CDR1 is SEHNR, CDR2 FQNEAQ (reference sequence). This CDR3 region has 17 residues. V was cut by 4 bases and J by 2 bases, with 21 bases left in between. The CDR3 nucleotides read TGTGCCAGCAGCTACACGGGACATCAAATGACGACCTACGAGCAGTACTTC. This encodes CASSYTGHQMTTYEQYF.